This section outlines one T cell receptor (beta chain) sequence together with its context. This specimen belongs to a study of blood T cell repertoires in COVID-19. Study context: Whether acute or convalescent, the COVID-19 samples came from the United States, Italy and Spain. Sources were T cells, B-cell-depleted T cells, or PBMCs; the material itself was cDNA or gDNA.

Followed longitudinally, the Seattle patients had been enrolled during active infection. How the authors handled the data: How many nucleated cells were present was estimated from reference gene primer amplification. Here immunoSEQ multiplex PCR was the method, and the copy in TCRdb shows in-frame clones only, minus some. V, J and clone size are those of that table, while D and trimming were read from the DNA. The table has some 180,000 clones, around 76% seen once. The germline V gene encodes CDR1 LGHDT and CDR2 YNNKEL (reference sequence). Trimming removed 2 bases from V and 3 bases from J, with 16 bases in between. The CDR3 loop spans 16 amino acids.

This receptor was identified in an older woman with COVID-19, enrolled during active disease. The genes are TRBV3-1 (or the pseudogene TRBV3-2) and TRBJ1-2; weak D call: TRBD1 (5 bases). Sequenced material: peripheral blood. The CDR3 DNA follows: TGTGCCAGCAGCCAATTTCTCGTAGGGGCAGACTATGGCTACACCTTC. Protein sequence: CASSQFLVGADYGYTF.